This paragraph reports one T cell receptor (beta chain). Its antigen is currently unknown. The CDR3 spans 13 residues. J was trimmed by 2 bases and V by 3 bases; bases with no gene match: 3. Germline lookup yields CDR1 GTSNPN and CDR2 SVGIG (reference sequence). PCR was performed using 60 Vbeta and 13 Jbeta primers. Generated by immunoSEQ multiplex PCR, the TCRdb table keeps only in-frame clones and is missing some. Here the sample spans around 130,000 clones, roughly 80% being singletons. These data belong to a study of cytomegalovirus exposure and HLA in healthy donors. Study-wide context: Prior work identified some 120 million unique TCR beta sequences in some 200 million T cells. Findings of the study overall: The authors later found most CMV-associated TCR beta chains appeared HLA-restricted.

The receptor was derived from a woman between 40 and 50 years old in good health and CMV-seropositive. The rearrangement uses TRBV30 and TRBJ1-1; the match to TRBD1 covers 7 bases. Sequencing was carried out using PBMCs. The CDR3 protein is CAWREGANTEAFF. In nucleotides, the CDR3 is TGTGCCTGGAGAGAGGGGGCCAACACTGAAGCTTTCTTT.